The sequence of this TCR beta chain was determined in a study of vaccination effects on CD4 cells after COVID-19. Study summary: Post-vaccine draws lagged the second dose by a median of 72 days.

This CDR3 contains 15 residues. Germline assignment: CDR1 MNHEY and CDR2 SVGAGI. Trimming took 5 bases from V and 7 from J, leaving 15 bases between them. General study results and limits: Early timepoints after infection were absent, and convalescent patients were few in the study.

Concerning this clone: What it binds is unknown.

In the ViraFEST assay, antigen-specific CD4+ clonotypes were identified by expansion after peptide-pool stimulation. Researchers isolated CD4+ T cells once around 11 days of culture had elapsed. The cohort was immunized with two doses of either the BNT162b2 or mRNA-1273 vaccine. For each well, some 2 million PBMC were cultured with 10 IU/ml IL-2 and around 9.1 ug/ml peptides. It was on days 3 and 7 that half the medium was replaced with IL-2 medium. The assay was immunoSEQ multiplex PCR, and TCRdb's table has in-frame clones only and misses some. The sample lists some 69,000 clones, 74% seen once, with around 1.5% in the top ten.

The material was CD4+ T cells from PBMCs cultured with HCoV-229E spike peptides, obtained after COVID-19 vaccination. The source is a human donor who received a COVID-19 vaccine. The chain combines TRBV6-5 with TRBJ1-6; D is possibly TRBD1 (5 bases). The CDR3: CASSRNRDPNSPLHF. The CDR3 DNA sequence: TGTGCCAGCAGTCGCAACCGGGACCCAAATTCACCCCTCCACTTT.